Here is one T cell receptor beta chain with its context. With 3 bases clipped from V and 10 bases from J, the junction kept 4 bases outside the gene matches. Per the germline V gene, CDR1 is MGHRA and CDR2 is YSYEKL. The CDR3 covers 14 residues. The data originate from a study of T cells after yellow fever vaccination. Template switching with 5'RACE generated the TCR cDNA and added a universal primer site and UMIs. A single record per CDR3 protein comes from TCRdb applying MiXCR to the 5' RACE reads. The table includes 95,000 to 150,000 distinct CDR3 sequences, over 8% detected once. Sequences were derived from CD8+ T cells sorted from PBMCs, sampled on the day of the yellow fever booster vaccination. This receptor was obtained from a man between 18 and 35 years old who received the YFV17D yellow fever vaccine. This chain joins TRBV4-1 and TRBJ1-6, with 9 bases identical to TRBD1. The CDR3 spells CASSHGQGQSPLHF. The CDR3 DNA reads TGCGCCAGCAGCCACGGACAGGGGCAATCACCCCTCCACTTT.